This is a list of T cell receptor beta chains from one sample in a study of OX40 agonist ivuxolimab in advanced cancers. Clones were sequenced by immunoSEQ multiplex PCR, and TCRdb holds only the in-frame ones, with some missing. Of about 79,000 clones in the sample, approximately 92% were seen once. Here the sequenced sample was CD4+ or CD8+ T cells sorted from blood, taken in a trial of the OX40 agonist ivuxolimab. The receptors were gathered from an adult with an advanced solid tumor such as melanoma, head and neck, liver or kidney cancer. CDR3s include the opening cysteine and the closing phenylalanine or tryptophan. The D gene is left open where the match is weak. Only some rows state a clone size, as once, few, many or a class for expanded clones.

v_gene: TRBV19
d_gene: TRBD1
abundance: few
j_gene: TRBJ2-2
CDR3aa: CASSGQGWSTGELFF
CDR3nt: TGTGCCAGTAGTGGACAGGGATGGAGCACCGGGGAGCTGTTTTTT

v_gene: TRBV4-1
d_gene: .
abundance: .
j_gene: TRBJ1-6
CDR3aa: CASSQDLVGPLGSPLHF
CDR3nt: TGCGCCAGCAGCCAAGACTTAGTCGGGCCACTTGGCTCACCCCTCCACTTT

v_gene: TRBV7-9
d_gene: TRBD2
abundance: .
j_gene: TRBJ2-1
CDR3aa: CASSPTSGGYNEQFF
CDR3nt: TGTGCCAGCAGCCCGACTAGCGGAGGATACAATGAGCAGTTCTTC

v_gene: TRBV5-1
d_gene: TRBD2
abundance: once
j_gene: TRBJ2-1
CDR3aa: CASSLARLAGSSYNEQFF
CDR3nt: TGCGCCAGCAGCTTGGCCCGGCTAGCGGGAAGCTCCTACAATGAGCAGTTCTTC

v_gene: TRBV5-4
d_gene: TRBD1
abundance: .
j_gene: TRBJ1-1
CDR3aa: CASSLRTGAIKEAFF
CDR3nt: TGTGCCAGCAGCTTGAGGACAGGGGCGATAAAGGAAGCTTTCTTT

v_gene: TRBV2
d_gene: .
abundance: .
j_gene: TRBJ1-2
CDR3aa: CASRTSSGYTF
CDR3nt: TGTGCCAGCAGAACTTCGAGCGGCTACACCTTC

v_gene: TRBV18
d_gene: .
abundance: .
j_gene: TRBJ2-5
CDR3aa: CASSPGVGETQYF
CDR3nt: TGTGCCAGCTCACCAGGGGTTGGGGAGACCCAGTACTTC

v_gene: TRBV14
d_gene: .
abundance: .
j_gene: TRBJ2-5
CDR3aa: CASSQNQETQYF
CDR3nt: TGTGCCAGCAGCCAAAACCAAGAGACCCAGTACTTC

v_gene: TRBV7-9
d_gene: TRBD2
abundance: .
j_gene: TRBJ2-1
CDR3aa: CASTHARTSGYNEQFF
CDR3nt: TGTGCCAGCACCCATGCGAGGACTAGCGGCTACAATGAGCAGTTCTTC

v_gene: TRBV4-1
d_gene: TRBD2
abundance: .
j_gene: TRBJ2-1
CDR3aa: CASSQGYREGQSSEQFF
CDR3nt: TGCGCCAGCAGCCAAGGATATCGGGAGGGCCAATCCAGTGAGCAGTTCTTC

v_gene: TRBV5-8
d_gene: .
abundance: .
j_gene: TRBJ2-1
CDR3aa: CASSPLYNEQFF
CDR3nt: TGTGCCAGCAGCCCTTTATACAATGAGCAGTTCTTC

v_gene: TRBV2
d_gene: .
abundance: .
j_gene: TRBJ2-1
CDR3aa: CASSASRLQSLNEQFF
CDR3nt: TGTGCCAGCAGTGCCTCGCGACTCCAGAGCCTCAATGAGCAGTTCTTC

v_gene: TRBV7-7
d_gene: TRBD2
abundance: .
j_gene: TRBJ2-2
CDR3aa: CASSTRTSGGTGELFF
CDR3nt: TGTGCTAGCAGCACACGGACTAGCGGGGGCACCGGGGAGCTGTTTTTT

v_gene: TRBV30
d_gene: .
abundance: .
j_gene: TRBJ1-1
CDR3aa: CAWRIGKKAFF
CDR3nt: TGTGCCTGGAGGATAGGGAAAAAAGCTTTCTTT

v_gene: TRBV6-6
d_gene: .
abundance: .
j_gene: TRBJ1-1
CDR3aa: CASSQRGVEAFF
CDR3nt: TGTGCCAGCAGTCAAAGGGGGGTTGAAGCTTTCTTT

v_gene: TRBV18
d_gene: TRBD1
abundance: .
j_gene: TRBJ2-3
CDR3aa: CASSPARGKSDTQYF
CDR3nt: TGTGCCAGCTCACCAGCCAGGGGGAAATCAGATACGCAGTATTTT

v_gene: TRBV11-2
d_gene: .
abundance: .
j_gene: TRBJ2-7
CDR3aa: CASRLSAISYEQYF
CDR3nt: TGTGCCAGCCGCCTTAGTGCTATCTCCTACGAGCAGTACTTC

v_gene: TRBV5-1
d_gene: .
abundance: .
j_gene: TRBJ2-1
CDR3aa: CASSYSGLRVDEQFF
CDR3nt: TGCGCCAGCAGCTATTCCGGGCTGCGGGTCGATGAGCAGTTCTTC

v_gene: TRBV28
d_gene: .
abundance: .
j_gene: TRBJ1-1
CDR3aa: CASSVFISENTEAFF
CDR3nt: TGTGCCAGCAGTGTCTTTATCTCAGAGAACACTGAAGCTTTCTTT

v_gene: TRBV19
d_gene: .
abundance: .
j_gene: TRBJ2-3
CDR3aa: CASSTTPSRTDTQYF
CDR3nt: TGTGCCAGTAGTACCACTCCTAGCCGCACAGATACGCAGTATTTT

v_gene: TRBV7-2
d_gene: TRBD1
abundance: .
j_gene: TRBJ2-7
CDR3aa: CASSPRTGGVYEQYF
CDR3nt: TGTGCCAGCAGCCCTAGGACAGGGGGCGTTTACGAGCAGTACTTC

v_gene: TRBV29-1
d_gene: TRBD1
abundance: .
j_gene: TRBJ2-7
CDR3aa: CSVGTDSYEQYF
CDR3nt: TGCAGCGTCGGGACAGACTCCTACGAGCAGTACTTC

v_gene: TRBV5-1
d_gene: TRBD1
abundance: .
j_gene: TRBJ2-3
CDR3aa: CASNSGGNTDTQYF
CDR3nt: TGCGCCAGCAATTCAGGGGGTAACACAGATACGCAGTATTTT

v_gene: TRBV7-8
d_gene: .
abundance: .
j_gene: TRBJ2-5
CDR3aa: CASSLRDSSETQYF
CDR3nt: TGTGCCAGCAGCCTCAGGGACTCATCAGAGACCCAGTACTTC

v_gene: TRBV27
d_gene: .
abundance: once
j_gene: TRBJ1-5
CDR3aa: CASSPRGIESQPQHF
CDR3nt: TGTGCCAGCAGTCCGCGGGGGATCGAGTCTCAGCCCCAGCATTTT

v_gene: TRBV7-3
d_gene: TRBD1
abundance: .
j_gene: TRBJ2-7
CDR3aa: CASSPDRASSYEQYF
CDR3nt: TGTGCCAGCAGCCCCGACAGGGCGAGCTCCTACGAGCAGTACTTC

v_gene: TRBV30
d_gene: .
abundance: .
j_gene: TRBJ2-1
CDR3aa: CAWSGRGAGEQFF
CDR3nt: TGTGCCTGGAGTGGACGGGGGGCCGGCGAGCAGTTCTTC

v_gene: TRBV20-1
d_gene: .
abundance: .
j_gene: TRBJ2-3
CDR3aa: CSASLNTQYF
CDR3nt: TGCAGTGCTAGTCTAAATACGCAGTATTTT

v_gene: TRBV19
d_gene: .
abundance: .
j_gene: TRBJ1-1
CDR3aa: CASSHFGGNTEAFF
CDR3nt: TGTGCCAGTAGTCACTTCGGAGGGAACACTGAAGCTTTCTTT

v_gene: TRBV15
d_gene: .
abundance: .
j_gene: TRBJ1-5
CDR3aa: CATSRGNNNQPQHF
CDR3nt: TGTGCCACCAGCAGAGGCAACAACAATCAGCCCCAGCATTTT

v_gene: TRBV27
d_gene: .
abundance: .
j_gene: TRBJ2-3
CDR3aa: CASRLAAGGTDTQYF
CDR3nt: TGTGCCAGCAGGCTGGCGGCCGGGGGAACAGATACGCAGTATTTT

v_gene: TRBV9
d_gene: .
abundance: .
j_gene: TRBJ1-1
CDR3aa: CASSVVVGSTEAFF
CDR3nt: TGTGCCAGCAGCGTAGTTGTGGGGTCCACTGAAGCTTTCTTT

v_gene: TRBV27
d_gene: .
abundance: .
j_gene: TRBJ1-4
CDR3aa: CASSPTAAVGKLFF
CDR3nt: TGTGCCAGCAGCCCTACGGCGGCAGTTGGAAAACTGTTTTTT

v_gene: TRBV7-3
d_gene: TRBD2
abundance: once
j_gene: TRBJ2-1
CDR3aa: CASSPSLAGGRNEQFF
CDR3nt: TGTGCCAGCAGCCCTAGTCTAGCGGGAGGCCGTAATGAGCAGTTCTTC

v_gene: TRBV7-9
d_gene: TRBD1
abundance: once
j_gene: TRBJ2-1
CDR3aa: CASSAWTGVEYNEQFF
CDR3nt: TGTGCCAGCAGCGCCTGGACAGGGGTCGAATACAATGAGCAGTTCTTC

v_gene: TRBV21-1
d_gene: .
abundance: .
j_gene: TRBJ2-1
CDR3aa: CASSTDRFYNEQFF
CDR3nt: TGTGCCAGCAGCACCGACAGATTCTACAATGAGCAGTTCTTC

v_gene: TRBV6-6
d_gene: TRBD1
abundance: .
j_gene: TRBJ1-5
CDR3aa: CASSYLGQGGNQPQHF
CDR3nt: TGTGCCAGCAGTTACCTCGGACAGGGCGGTAATCAGCCCCAGCATTTT

v_gene: TRBV27
d_gene: .
abundance: .
j_gene: TRBJ2-7
CDR3aa: CASSINSGSGYEQYF
CDR3nt: TGTGCCAGCAGTATTAATAGCGGTTCTGGTTACGAGCAGTACTTC

v_gene: TRBV9
d_gene: .
abundance: .
j_gene: TRBJ2-7
CDR3aa: CASSLQTGWGHF
CDR3nt: TGTGCCAGCAGCTTGCAGACAGGCTGGGGGCACTTC